These 9 T cell receptor beta chains were sequenced from one sample in a study of blood T cell repertoires in COVID-19 (dated by TCRdb to the early 2020s). The library was built by means of the immunoSEQ multiplex PCR assay. TCRdb carries this immuneACCESS record with in-frame sequences only. Its versions omit some clonotypes, under half of them owing to an unresolved V gene in the studies checked, with the rest unexplained. For this sample there are roughly 290,000 clones; roughly 89% appear just once. Clones ranked in the top ten supply about 1.7% of the sample. Specimen: PBMCs or T cells enriched from blood (not recorded which). The receptors here all came from a woman between 18 and 29 years old with acute COVID-19.

The rearrangement uses TRBV5-1 and TRBJ2-3; D not resolved. CDR3 length: 16 residues. V lost 6 bases and J lost 3, with 20 bases in between. Looked up from germline, CDR1 is SGHRS and CDR2 is YFSETQ. The DNA for the CDR3 is TGCGCCAGCAACGAAAAGTATCGGAGTAGGACAGATACGCAGTATTTT. Translating gives CASNEKYRSRTDTQYF. Variable domain in full (rest from reference TRBV5-1 and TRBJ2-3): KAGVTQTPRYLIKTRGQQVTLSCSPISGHRSVSWYQQTPGQGLQFLFEYFSETQRNKGNFPGRFSGRQFSNSRSEMNVSTLELGDSALYLCASNEKYRSRTDTQYFGPGTRLTVL.

J is TRBJ2-5 and V is TRBV30; 16 bases agree with TRBD2. The J segment lost 4 bases and the V segment lost 2 bases, leaving 10 bases of the junction unmatched. Germline CDR1 and CDR2: GTSNPN and SVGIG (reference sequence). CDR3 length: 18 residues. The chain's CDR3 is CAWSQTGTSGRARETQYF. The CDR3 DNA reads TGTGCCTGGAGTCAAACCGGGACTAGCGGGAGGGCCCGAGAGACCCAGTACTTC.

This sequence joins TRBV3-1 (or the pseudogene TRBV3-2) and TRBJ2-5, with TRBD2 identical over 13 bases. The trim removed 0 bases at V and 4 bases at J, leaving 8 bases unmatched. The CDR3 contains 18 residues. The V gene's germline CDR1 is LGHDT and CDR2 YNNKEL (reference sequence). CDR3 protein: CASSQEWTSGSEAETQYF. In nucleotides, the CDR3 is TGTGCCAGCAGCCAAGAGTGGACTAGCGGGAGTGAGGCAGAGACCCAGTACTTC.

This sequence joins TRBV3-1 (or the pseudogene TRBV3-2) and TRBJ1-1, with 8 nucleotides matching TRBD1. Germline-derived CDR1 and CDR2 are LGHDT and YNNKEL (reference sequence). Trimming removed 6 bases from V and 11 bases from J; junction bases left unmatched: 11. The CDR3 runs 13 residues. Written as DNA, the CDR3 is TGTGCCAGCAGTAGAACAGACAGGGGACATGCTTTCTTT. Protein: CASSRTDRGHAFF.

This clone was observed a handful of times. The genes are TRBV6-5 and TRBJ2-3, with D maybe TRBD1 (6 bases). The germline V gene has CDR1 MNHEY and CDR2 SVGAGI. V lost 5 bases and J 2 bases, leaving 14 bases between the germline ends. This CDR3 region has 15 residues. The CDR3 bases are TGTGCCAGCAGTCAACCAGGGGCACCCACAGATACGCAGTATTTT. Amino acids: CASSQPGAPTDTQYF.

This clone was seen a handful of times. The genes are TRBV5-5 and TRBJ1-5; the match to TRBD1 covers 7 bases. Looked up from germline, CDR1 is SGHKS and CDR2 is YYEKEE (reference sequence). V trimming: 0 bases; J trimming: 4 bases; junction bases outside the gene matches: 4. This CDR3 spans 15 amino acids. The CDR3 DNA sequence: TGTGCCAGCAGCTTGGCCCCAGGGGGAAATCAGCCCCAGCATTTT. As protein: CASSLAPGGNQPQHF.

This rearrangement joins TRBV12-3 or TRBV12-4 to TRBJ2-7; D gene ambiguous. Trimming pared 2 bases from V and 6 bases from J, leaving 11 bases between. The CDR3 is 13 residues long. CDR3 nucleotide sequence: TGTGCCAGCAGTTTATGGATGTTAGCCGAGCAGTACTTC. This gives the protein CASSLWMLAEQYF.

The CDR3 is CASSPGWGGSYEQYF. The CDR3 DNA reads as TGTGCCAGCAGTCCCGGATGGGGGGGCTCCTACGAGCAGTACTTC. The V gene is TRBV6-2 or TRBV6-3, the J gene TRBJ2-7; 7 bases fit TRBD2. V gave up 5 bases and J gave up 0 bases; unmatched junction bases: 7. CDR1 is MNHEY, CDR2 SVGEGT, per germline. The CDR3 is 15 amino acids.

The chain carries TRBV30 and TRBJ2-2, with 12 nucleotides matching TRBD1. The V gene end was trimmed by 4 bases and the J gene end by 6 bases; junction bases not matched to a gene: 6. Germline V lookup: CDR1 GTSNPN, CDR2 SVGIG (reference sequence). This CDR3 region has 15 residues. The CDR3 spells CAWTWGTGGPGELFF. The CDR3 nucleotides are TGTGCCTGGACCTGGGGGACAGGGGGCCCCGGGGAGCTGTTTTTT.